A single sample is the source of the 27 T cell receptor beta chains below, sequenced in a study of blood T cell repertoires in COVID-19. TCRdb's table, derived via immunoSEQ multiplex PCR, lists solely in-frame clones and lacks some. The sample has under 200,000 clones; roughly 83% are singletons. The sequencing sample was made of peripheral blood. All receptors derive from a human donor in a cohort sampled during active COVID-19.

The V call is TRBV10-1, the J call TRBJ2-1; D is perhaps TRBD1 (6 bases). CDR1 and CDR2 from the germline V gene are WNHNN and SYGVQD (reference sequence). V was shortened by 6 bases and J by 0 bases, with 9 bases between the two germline ends. This CDR3 has 14 amino acids. CDR3 sequence: CASSRGSSYNEQFF. CDR3 nucleotides: TGCGCCAGCAGCAGGGGCAGCTCCTACAATGAGCAGTTCTTC.

The chain recombines TRBV4-3 with TRBJ1-6; D is undetermined. Germline V gene sequence: CDR1 LGHNA, CDR2 YSLEER. This CDR3 contains 14 residues. V lost 2 bases to trimming and J lost 7 bases, with 9 bases between them. CDR3 loop: CASSQSTENSPLHF. The CDR3 region has the DNA TGCGCCAGCAGCCAATCAACTGAGAATTCACCCCTCCACTTT.

J is TRBJ1-2 and V is TRBV28; 9 nucleotides line up with TRBD1. The CDR3 is 16 amino acids. Trimming at V came to 5 bases and at J to 5 bases, leaving 12 bases not matched to a gene. Germline V gene lookup returns CDR1 MDHEN and CDR2 SYDVKM. The CDR3 spells CASSPPSRTGEYGYTF. CDR3 nucleotide sequence: TGTGCCAGCAGTCCCCCCAGCCGGACAGGGGAATATGGCTACACCTTC.

There are a few counts of this clone. The CDR3 nucleotides are TGCAGCTCCCGGGACAGCTACGAGCAGTACTTC. As protein: CSSRDSYEQYF. This chain links TRBV29-1 with TRBJ2-7; the match to TRBD1 covers 7 bases. J lost 3 bases, V lost 8 bases, and 4 bases had no gene match. The germline V gene encodes CDR1 SQVTM and CDR2 ANQGSEA. The CDR3 length is 11 residues.

CDR3 sequence (DNA): TGTGCCATCGGGCCGGGACAGGCTTCCTACGAGCAGTACTTC. This sequence encodes CAIGPGQASYEQYF. The chain couples TRBV10-3 to TRBJ2-7, with TRBD1 identical over 8 bases. Germline lookup yields CDR1 ENHRY and CDR2 SYGVKD. This CDR3 region has 14 residues. The V and J ends lost 8 bases and 1 base, in that order; junction bases with no gene match: 7.

Concerning this clone itself: This sample also contains other DNA sequences that code for the same CDR3. The V and J genes are TRBV7-9 and TRBJ1-1; D is unclear. Per germline, CDR1 SEHNR and CDR2 FQNEAQ (reference sequence). The CDR3 is 13 residues long. Trimming shortened V by 1 base and J by 0 bases, and 3 bases separated the two germline ends. This CDR3 is CASSLDMNTEAFF. The CDR3 DNA reads TGTGCCAGCAGCTTAGACATGAACACTGAAGCTTTCTTT.

The genes are TRBV9 and TRBJ2-3; possible D gene TRBD2, 6 bases. CDR1 and CDR2 from the germline V gene are SGDLS and YYNGEE. This CDR3 has 15 amino acids. V lost 0 bases, J lost 2 bases, and 10 bases lay in between. This CDR3 is CASSVGPGVTDTQYF. Written as DNA, the CDR3 is TGTGCCAGCAGCGTAGGTCCGGGGGTCACAGATACGCAGTATTTT.

CDR3 sequence: CSASHLGSRDTQYF. The CDR3 DNA reads as TGCAGTGCTAGTCATCTAGGGAGTAGAGATACGCAGTATTTT. This chain joins TRBV20-1 and TRBJ2-3; possible D gene TRBD2, 5 bases. Germline CDR1 and CDR2: DFQATT and SNEGSKA (reference sequence). The CDR3 totals 14 residues. Between the trimmed V and J ends, which lost 3 bases and 5 bases, there was a span of 15 bases.

Only one count was recorded for this clone. The chain is built from TRBV5-1 and TRBJ1-4; TRBD1 might be the D (6 bases). Germline V gives CDR1 SGHRS, CDR2 YFSETQ. The CDR3 consists of 14 residues. The germline V and J ends were trimmed by 5 bases and 5 bases, with 13 bases remaining between them. Here the CDR3 DNA reads TGCGCCAGCAGACACAGGGACACAAATGAAAAACTGTTTTTT. It is translated as CASRHRDTNEKLFF.

This chain uses TRBV11-1 with TRBJ1-1, with TRBD1 matching 9 bases. V was clipped by 1 base and J by 5 bases; unmatched bases: 5. This CDR3 is built from 15 residues. Germline loops: CDR1 SGHAT, CDR2 FQDESV (reference sequence). The CDR3 reads CASSLDDRGFTEAFF. The CDR3 DNA sequence: TGTGCCAGCAGCTTAGATGACAGGGGGTTTACTGAAGCTTTCTTT.

This clone was picked up one time. The CDR3 spells CASSLSPGGNEQFF. The DNA for the CDR3 is TGTGCCAGCAGTTTATCGCCCGGCGGCAATGAGCAGTTCTTC. The V call is TRBV27, the J call TRBJ2-1, with D unclear. The CDR3 covers 14 residues. V lost 0 bases and J 6 bases, leaving 9 bases between the germline ends. Germline lookup yields CDR1 MNHEY and CDR2 SMNVEV (reference sequence).

The V call is TRBV7-6, the J call TRBJ2-3, with a weak D call TRBD2 (7 bases). Germline V gene sequence: CDR1 SGHVS, CDR2 FNYEAQ. Trimming removed 6 bases from V and 8 bases from J, with 27 bases in between. The CDR3 runs 17 residues. CDR3 region: CASSPAGRGAPTFTQYF. The CDR3 bases are TGTGCCAGCAGTCCAGCGGGACGGGGGGCCCCCACTTTTACGCAGTATTTT.

The chain is built from TRBV4-1 and TRBJ1-3; TRBD1 agrees at 12 bases. V shed 7 bases, J shed 0 bases, and the junction held 10 bases outside the gene matches. Germline assignment: CDR1 MGHRA and CDR2 YSYEKL. The CDR3 runs to 18 residues. This chain's CDR3 is CASTPGTGGSNSGNTIYF. The DNA of the CDR3 is TGCGCCAGCACCCCCGGGACAGGGGGCTCGAACTCTGGAAACACCATATATTTT.

The chain uses TRBV5-1 and TRBJ2-2; TRBD2 matches at 8 bases. Germline-derived CDR1 and CDR2 are SGHRS and YFSETQ. The J segment lost 1 base and the V segment lost 4 bases, leaving 3 bases of the junction unmatched. The CDR3 runs 15 residues. In DNA form, the CDR3 reads TGCGCCAGCAGCCCCAGCGGGAGGAACACCGGGGAGCTGTTTTTT. Its translation is CASSPSGRNTGELFF. Combining the CDR3 with reference TRBV5-1 and TRBJ2-2 gives the whole variable domain KAGVTQTPRYLIKTRGQQVTLSCSPISGHRSVSWYQQTPGQGLQFLFEYFSETQRNKGNFPGRFSGRQFSNSRSEMNVSTLELGDSALYLCASSPSGRNTGELFFGEGSRLTVL.

The chain joins TRBV28 to TRBJ1-1; 7 bases fit TRBD1. CDR1 is MDHEN, CDR2 SYDVKM, per germline. This CDR3 contains 13 residues. The ends lost 4 bases at V and 7 bases at J; junction bases unmatched: 6. The CDR3 region is CASSSGTVYEAFF. The CDR3 coding sequence is TGTGCCAGCAGTTCCGGGACAGTCTATGAAGCTTTCTTT.

The J gene is TRBJ2-5, the V gene TRBV7-8; a weak D match, TRBD1 (5 bases). Trimming removed 7 bases at V and 4 bases at J, with 7 bases between. Germline loops: CDR1 SGHVS, CDR2 FQNEAQ. This CDR3 comprises 11 residues. CDR3 protein: CASKRGETQYF. The CDR3, as DNA: TGTGCCAGCAAAAGGGGAGAGACCCAGTACTTC. Drawing the rest from reference TRBV7-8 and TRBJ2-5, the complete variable domain is GAGVSQSPRYKVAKRGQDVALRCDPISGHVSLFWYQQALGQGPEFLTYFQNEAQLDKSGLPSDRFFAERPEGSVSTLKIQRTQQEDSAVYLCASKRGETQYFGPGTRLLVL.

This chain links TRBV10-1 with TRBJ1-1; no definite D call. The ends were cut back, 0 bases at V and 1 base at J, with 9 bases in the middle. Looked up from germline, CDR1 is WNHNN and CDR2 is SYGVQD (reference sequence). This CDR3 spans 15 amino acids. The CDR3 nucleotides are TGCGCCAGCAGTGAGTCGACACAGCCGAACACTGAAGCTTTCTTT. Translating gives CASSESTQPNTEAFF.

The gene calls are TRBV7-2 and TRBJ2-7, with TRBD2 matching 8 bases. Germline assignment: CDR1 SGHTA and CDR2 FQGNSA. The CDR3 sequence is 17 residues long. V was pared by 4 bases and J by 2 bases, with 13 bases of the junction left unmatched. In DNA, the CDR3 is TGTGCCAGCAGCTATGTAGCGGGACCGAGACGAGCCTACGAGCAGTACTTC. It yields the protein CASSYVAGPRRAYEQYF. Combining the CDR3 with reference TRBV7-2 and TRBJ2-7 gives the whole variable domain GAGVSQSPSNKVTEKGKDVELRCDPISGHTALYWYRQSLGQGLEFLIYFQGNSAPDKSGLPSDRFSAERTGGSVSTLTIQRTQQEDSAVYLCASSYVAGPRRAYEQYFGPGTRLTVT.

The chain carries TRBV9 and TRBJ1-4; 8 bases agree with TRBD1. The CDR3 is 14 residues long. Germline V gives CDR1 SGDLS, CDR2 YYNGEE. V lost 0 bases to trimming and J lost 8 bases; unmatched junction nucleotides: 3. Here the CDR3 DNA reads TGTGCCAGCAGCGTAGGGACAGGGAAAGAAAAACTGTTTTTT. This sequence encodes CASSVGTGKEKLFF.

This sequence joins TRBV7-8 and TRBJ1-2; the D is unclear. Trimming left V 5 bases short and J 3 bases short, with 16 bases between. CDR3 length equals 15 residues. Germline-derived CDR1 and CDR2 are SGHVS and FQNEAQ. CDR3 loop: CASSVRPGTDYGYTF. The CDR3, as DNA: TGTGCCAGCAGCGTTCGACCGGGAACCGACTATGGCTACACCTTC.

The genes are TRBV7-3 and TRBJ2-1, with 11 bases lining up with TRBD2. CDR3 length: 14 amino acids. CDR1 and CDR2 (germline): SGHTA, FQGTGA. Trimming removed 4 bases from V and 10 bases from J; junction bases left unmatched: 6. The CDR3 nucleotides read TGTGCCAGCAGCTCCTATAGCGGGGGGGAAGAGCAGTTCTTC. The encoded protein is CASSSYSGGEEQFF.

This clone was picked up a small number of times. The sample carries other DNA sequences with the same CDR3. The chain combines TRBV19 with TRBJ1-3; D is unresolved. Germline CDR1 LNHDA, CDR2 SQIVND (reference sequence). Trimming removed 5 bases at V and 0 bases at J, with 8 bases between. CDR3 length: 14 residues. CDR3 in amino acids: CASSPEVSGNTIYF. CDR3 nucleotide sequence: TGTGCCAGTAGTCCCGAGGTCTCTGGAAACACCATATATTTT.

The CDR3 loop is CASSQGQEFSYEQYF. DNA of the CDR3: TGCGCCAGCAGCCAGGGGCAGGAGTTCTCCTACGAGCAGTACTTC. J is TRBJ2-7 and V is TRBV4-1; the D gene is possibly TRBD1 (5 bases). CDR1 and CDR2 (germline): MGHRA, YSYEKL. Trimming removed 3 bases at V and 0 bases at J, with 12 bases between. The CDR3 extends over 15 amino acids.

J is TRBJ2-6 and V is TRBV7-3, with 8 bases identical to TRBD1. The CDR3 sequence is 17 residues long. The J segment lost 0 bases and the V segment lost 5 bases, leaving 6 bases of the junction unmatched. Germline loops: CDR1 SGHTA, CDR2 FQGTGA. CDR3 protein: CASSPSDRASGANVLTF. The CDR3 bases are TGTGCCAGCAGCCCCTCGGACAGGGCCTCTGGGGCCAACGTCCTGACTTTC. The full variable domain, its missing parts supplied by reference TRBV7-3 and TRBJ2-6, is GAGVSQTPSNKVTEKGKYVELRCDPISGHTALYWYRQSLGQGPEFLIYFQGTGAADDSGLPNDRFFAVRPEGSVSTLKIQRTERGDSAVYLCASSPSDRASGANVLTFGAGSRLTVL.

This chain connects TRBV18 to TRBJ1-1; 8 bases are a match to TRBD1. Trimming took 3 bases from V and 1 from J; bases not matched to a gene: 7. The CDR3 extends over 16 amino acids. Per the germline V gene, CDR1 is KGHSH and CDR2 is LQKENI. This CDR3 reads CASSPQGGTGNTEAFF. CDR3 DNA: TGTGCCAGCTCACCCCAGGGCGGGACAGGGAACACTGAAGCTTTCTTT. The whole variable domain, remainder taken from reference TRBV18 and TRBJ1-1, is NAGVMQNPRHLVRRRGQEARLRCSPMKGHSHVYWYRQLPEEGLKFMVYLQKENIIDESGMPKERFSAEFPKEGPSILRIQQVVRGDSAAYFCASSPQGGTGNTEAFFGQGTRLTVV.

The J gene is TRBJ1-1, the V gene TRBV4-1; maybe TRBD1 (5 bases). The CDR3 consists of 15 residues. Germline V lookup: CDR1 MGHRA, CDR2 YSYEKL. Trimming stripped 1 base from V and 4 bases from J, with 13 bases between. In DNA form, the CDR3 reads TGCGCCAGCAGCCAAGGAGGGGAGGTCGGCACTGAAGCTTTCTTT. It specifies CASSQGGEVGTEAFF.

V usage is TRBV7-9 and J usage is TRBJ2-7; 10 nucleotides line up with TRBD2. Germline V lookup: CDR1 SEHNR, CDR2 FQNEAQ (reference sequence). After removal of 4 bases from V and 3 bases from J, the junction contained 6 bases not matched to a gene. The CDR3 totals 15 residues. CDR3 nucleotides: TGTGCCAGCAGCTCACGGGCTAGCGGGGGCTACGAGCAGTACTTC. Amino acids: CASSSRASGGYEQYF.